Listed below are T cell receptor beta chains from one sample, sequenced in a study of cytomegalovirus exposure and HLA in healthy donors. Sequencing used immunoSEQ multiplex PCR; TCRdb keeps in-frame clones, though not all of them. The sample holds some 190,000 clones, roughly four fifths seen once. Source material: PBMCs. The receptors shown here come from a man aged 35-49 years in good health and CMV-seropositive. Both conserved end residues are part of each CDR3. D genes are given only for firm matches. Size is omitted from some rows. Given values are once, few, many or a class for expanded clones.

d_gene	v_gene	abundance	j_gene	CDR3aa	CDR3nt
TRBD1	TRBV6-6	-	TRBJ2-7	CASSYSGTAAQYF	TGTGCCAGCAGTTACTCTGGGACAGCGGCGCAGTACTTC
-	TRBV15	-	TRBJ2-7	CATSRDRGGVGLGEQYF	TGTGCCACCAGCAGAGACCGAGGCGGGGTTGGGTTGGGGGAGCAGTACTTC
TRBD2	TRBV28	-	TRBJ2-7	CASSRGLAGWGYEQYF	TGTGCCAGCAGCCGGGGACTAGCGGGATGGGGTTACGAGCAGTACTTC
TRBD1	TRBV9	-	TRBJ2-1	CASSLGTDNEQFF	TGTGCCAGCAGCCTTGGGACAGACAATGAGCAGTTCTTC
TRBD1	TRBV7-9	-	TRBJ2-4	CASSGTGSAKNIQYF	TGTGCCAGCAGCGGGACAGGGTCAGCCAAAAACATTCAGTACTTC
-	TRBV12-5	-	TRBJ1-5	CASGLGGPNQPQHF	TGTGCTAGTGGTTTGGGAGGCCCCAATCAGCCCCAGCATTTT
TRBD2	TRBV10-3	few	TRBJ2-1	CAIMSSGGDEQFF	TGTGCCATCATGTCTAGCGGTGGGGATGAGCAGTTCTTC
TRBD2	TRBV10-3	-	TRBJ2-3	CAISESFGLAGGDTDTQYF	TGTGCCATCAGTGAGTCATTTGGACTAGCGGGGGGCGACACAGATACGCAGTATTTT
TRBD2	TRBV6-4	-	TRBJ2-1	CASSDQPGGYNEQFF	TGTGCCAGCAGTGATCAACCGGGAGGCTACAATGAGCAGTTCTTC
TRBD1	TRBV5-4	-	TRBJ1-4	CASSSLKQGAGEKLFF	TGTGCCAGCAGCTCTCTCAAACAGGGGGCAGGGGAAAAACTGTTTTTT
-	TRBV7-9	-	TRBJ1-1	CASSLVGVENTEAFF	TGTGCCAGCAGCTTAGTAGGGGTGGAGAACACTGAAGCTTTCTTT
-	TRBV6-5	-	TRBJ1-2	CASRPGTSYFYGYTF	TGTGCCAGCAGACCCGGGACTTCTTACTTCTATGGCTACACCTTC
TRBD2	TRBV7-9	-	TRBJ2-1	CSSSLLAGGYNEQFF	TGTTCCAGCAGCTTACTAGCGGGAGGCTACAATGAGCAGTTCTTC
-	TRBV4-2	-	TRBJ1-5	CASSQDFGVKPQHF	TGTGCCAGCAGCCAAGATTTCGGGGTTAAGCCCCAGCATTTT
-	TRBV6-1	-	TRBJ2-3	CASRDGGTDTQYF	TGTGCCAGCAGGGACGGGGGCACAGATACGCAGTATTTT
TRBD1	TRBV5-5	-	TRBJ2-3	CASSGAQGADTQYF	TGTGCCAGCTCCGGGGCTCAGGGGGCAGATACGCAGTATTTT
-	TRBV19	-	TRBJ1-4	CASREAAPNEKLFF	TGTGCCAGCCGAGAGGCGGCCCCTAATGAAAAACTGTTTTTT
-	TRBV7-9	few	TRBJ2-3	CASSLALGGRADTQYF	TGTGCCAGCAGCTTAGCGCTGGGGGGGCGGGCAGATACGCAGTATTTT
-	TRBV7-2	-	TRBJ1-6	CASSSPIYNSPLHF	TGTGCCAGCAGCTCACCTATCTATAATTCACCCCTCCACTTT
TRBD1	TRBV28	-	TRBJ1-4	CASSLGTGTEKLFF	TGTGCCAGCAGTTTAGGGACAGGGACTGAAAAACTGTTTTTT
TRBD1	TRBV5-1	-	TRBJ2-5	CASSLDGLPGGWETQYF	TGCGCCAGCAGCCTGGATGGCCTTCCAGGGGGCTGGGAGACCCAGTACTTC
TRBD1	TRBV14	-	TRBJ2-7	CASSQDRDRGLYEQYF	TGTGCCAGCAGCCAAGACCGGGACAGGGGGCTCTACGAGCAGTACTTC
-	TRBV4-2	-	TRBJ2-5	CASSQGEADQETQYF	TGTGCCAGCAGCCAAGGAGAGGCGGACCAAGAGACCCAGTACTTC
-	TRBV12-1	-	TRBJ2-3	CASSFVLPGGADTQYF	TGTGCCAGCAGCTTTGTACTCCCGGGGGGCGCAGATACGCAGTATTTT
-	TRBV5-1	-	TRBJ2-2	CASSRDSPNTGELFF	TGCGCCAGCAGCCGGGACTCTCCAAACACCGGGGAGCTGTTTTTT
TRBD1	TRBV29-1	-	TRBJ2-5	CSVTPGTVQETQYF	TGCAGCGTGACCCCCGGGACAGTGCAAGAGACCCAGTACTTC
TRBD1	TRBV28	once	TRBJ2-3	CASNRQGNTDTQYF	TGTGCCAGCAACAGACAGGGTAACACAGATACGCAGTATTTT
-	TRBV6-5	few	TRBJ1-2	CASSYSHIHLYGYTF	TGTGCCAGCAGTTACTCGCACATTCACCTCTATGGCTACACCTTC
-	TRBV18	few	TRBJ2-3	CASSGTEGSTDTQYF	TGTGCCAGCTCGGGTACAGAGGGTTCCACAGATACGCAGTATTTT
-	TRBV2	-	TRBJ2-3	CASRQLAQYF	TGTGCCAGCAGGCAGTTGGCGCAGTATTTT
TRBD2	TRBV5-5	-	TRBJ2-7	CASSMVGGDYEQYF	TGTGCCAGCAGCATGGTGGGGGGGGACTACGAGCAGTACTTC
TRBD1	TRBV9	-	TRBJ1-1	CASSDSGTGDTEAFF	TGTGCCAGCAGCGACTCCGGGACAGGGGACACTGAAGCTTTCTTT
-	TRBV7-7	few	TRBJ2-5	CASSLASGVGETQYF	TGTGCCAGCAGCTTAGCGTCCGGGGTTGGGGAGACCCAGTACTTC
-	TRBV19	-	TRBJ2-2	CASSIAGPANTGELFF	TGTGCCAGTAGTATCGCGGGCCCTGCGAACACCGGGGAGCTGTTTTTT
TRBD2	TRBV7-9	once	TRBJ2-1	CASRPSGSHEQFF	TGTGCCAGCAGGCCTAGCGGGAGCCATGAGCAGTTCTTC
TRBD2	TRBV2	-	TRBJ2-1	CASRGGGGAYNEQFF	TGTGCCTCCCGCGGGGGCGGGGGGGCATACAATGAGCAGTTCTTC
TRBD1	TRBV5-6	once	TRBJ2-7	CASSPDRGYEQYF	TGTGCCAGCAGCCCTGACAGGGGATACGAGCAGTACTTC
-	TRBV6-1	-	TRBJ2-6	CASQAGSGANVLTF	TGTGCCAGCCAGGCGGGGTCTGGGGCCAACGTCCTGACTTTC
-	TRBV27	-	TRBJ2-7	CASSLSTASTYEQYF	TGTGCCAGCAGTTTATCGACAGCATCCACCTACGAGCAGTACTTC
-	TRBV7-9	-	TRBJ2-7	CASSSNTGLANYEQYF	TGTGCCAGCAGCTCGAATACGGGACTGGCAAACTACGAGCAGTACTTC
TRBD2	TRBV14	-	TRBJ2-3	CASSQGLAGGGDTQYF	TGTGCCAGCAGCCAAGGACTAGCGGGGGGCGGAGATACGCAGTATTTT
TRBD2	TRBV6-6	-	TRBJ2-1	CASSFRTSVPAEQFF	TGTGCCAGCAGTTTCCGGACTAGCGTGCCTGCTGAGCAGTTCTTC
-	TRBV7-9	-	TRBJ2-3	CASSSPGRGGTDTQYF	TGTGCCAGCAGCTCCCCGGGGCGGGGTGGCACAGATACGCAGTATTTT
TRBD2	TRBV15	-	TRBJ2-7	CATSSGLAGASYEQYF	TGTGCCACCAGCAGTGGACTAGCGGGAGCGTCCTACGAGCAGTACTTC
-	TRBV6-5	-	TRBJ1-1	CASSYSGTMNTEAFF	TGTGCCAGCAGTTACTCGGGGACAATGAACACTGAAGCTTTCTTT
TRBD1	TRBV7-8	-	TRBJ2-5	CASSTQDRGTWETQYF	TGTGCCAGCAGCACGCAGGACAGGGGAACGTGGGAGACCCAGTACTTC
-	TRBV6-5	-	TRBJ2-7	CASSYSLGRGYEQYF	TGTGCCAGCAGTTACTCGTTGGGCAGGGGTTACGAGCAGTACTTC
-	TRBV7-6	-	TRBJ1-1	CASSLLFSNTEAFF	TGTGCCAGCAGCTTACTATTTTCTAACACTGAAGCTTTCTTT
-	TRBV6-1	-	TRBJ2-3	CASSEASGTDTQYF	TGTGCCAGCAGTGAAGCGTCAGGCACAGATACGCAGTATTTT
TRBD1	TRBV13	-	TRBJ2-7	CASSLGNRGRYEQYF	TGTGCCAGCAGCTTAGGCAACAGGGGAAGATACGAGCAGTACTTC
-	TRBV10-3	-	TRBJ2-7	CAISATYEQYF	TGTGCCATCAGTGCTACCTACGAGCAGTACTTC
-	TRBV15	-	TRBJ2-1	CATSRDYTGHNEQFF	TGTGCCACCAGCAGAGATTATACAGGACACAATGAGCAGTTCTTC
-	TRBV5-4	-	TRBJ1-4	CASSLDTTNEKLFF	TGTGCCAGCAGCTTGGACACAACTAATGAAAAACTGTTTTTT
TRBD2	TRBV5-4	few	TRBJ2-7	CASSLGVSGNSYEQYF	TGTGCCAGCAGCTTGGGGGTTAGCGGGAACTCCTACGAGCAGTACTTC
TRBD1	TRBV5-5	-	TRBJ1-6	CASSLAWAGPGGSPLHF	TGTGCCAGCAGCTTGGCCTGGGCAGGGCCAGGGGGTTCACCCCTCCACTTT
-	TRBV9	-	TRBJ2-1	CASSPRDAPPYNEQFF	TGTGCCAGCAGCCCCCGGGATGCTCCACCCTACAATGAGCAGTTCTTC
TRBD1	TRBV4-1	-	TRBJ2-2	CASSLTGTDTGELFF	TGCGCCAGCAGCTTGACCGGGACAGACACCGGGGAGCTGTTTTTT
TRBD1	TRBV6-5	-	TRBJ1-2	CASTTTGGGSYGYTF	TGTGCCAGCACCACGACAGGGGGCGGGAGCTATGGCTACACCTTC
TRBD1	TRBV5-8	few	TRBJ1-2	CASSKQGPYGYTF	TGTGCCAGCAGTAAACAGGGGCCCTATGGCTACACCTTC
TRBD2	TRBV5-5	-	TRBJ2-3	CASSLVVREGRGDTQYF	TGTGCCAGCAGCTTGGTTGTCCGGGAGGGCCGTGGAGATACGCAGTATTTT